The 15 T cell receptor beta chains listed next were all sequenced from one sample in a study of CD8 T cells in ankylosing spondylitis. TCRdb used MiXCR to reprocess the 5' RACE reads, holding one entry per CDR3 protein. This sample carries 200,000 to 250,000 distinct CDR3 sequences, 20% to 30% of them seen once, and the ten largest clones take less than 8.5%. Sequencing input: blood, either unsorted or a sorted T cell fraction (not recorded which). Every receptor here comes from a male donor with ankylosing spondylitis or in good health (not recorded which).

This clonotype was counted many times. The V call is TRBV7-6, the J call TRBJ2-2; 7 nucleotides agree with TRBD2. Germline V gene sequence: CDR1 SGHVS, CDR2 FNYEAQ. V shed 0 bases and J 4 bases; nucleotides not matched to a gene: 5. This CDR3 has 16 residues. CDR3 in amino acids: CASSLAGGPGTGELFF. DNA for the CDR3: TGTGCCAGCAGCTTAGCGGGAGGGCCGGGCACCGGGGAGCTGTTTTTT.

About this clonotype: This clone may be a read error of a much larger clone one base away. J is TRBJ2-5 and V is TRBV9, with 7 bases fitting TRBD2. After removal of 0 bases from V and 7 bases from J, the junction contained 6 bases not matched to a gene. The CDR3 sequence is 14 residues long. CDR1 and CDR2 (germline): SGDLS, YYNGEE. The CDR3 here is CASSVGTSAGTQYF. The CDR3 nucleotides are TGTGCCAGCAGCGTAGGAACTAGCGCAGGGACCCAGTACTTC. The whole variable domain, remainder taken from reference TRBV9 and TRBJ2-5, is DSGVTQTPKHLITATGQRVTLRCSPRSGDLSVYWYQQSLDQGLQFLIQYYNGEERAKGNILERFSAQQFPDLHSELNLSSLELGDSALYFCASSVGTSAGTQYFGPGTRLLVL.

At least ten counts were recorded for this clonotype. The V gene is TRBV5-1, the J gene TRBJ2-2; 7 positions agree with TRBD1. Germline CDR1 is SGHRS and CDR2 is YFSETQ. The CDR3 covers 15 residues. The junction had 6 bases not matched to a gene; V was cut back by 3 bases and J by 4 bases. CDR3 nucleotide sequence: TGCGCCAGCAGCTCCGGGACAGTTTCCACCGGGGAGCTGTTTTTT. Translating it yields CASSSGTVSTGELFF.

This clonotype was seen a few times. The genes are TRBV12-3 or TRBV12-4 and TRBJ1-1; no clear D. The CDR3 consists of 12 residues. Trimming pared 8 bases from V and 7 bases from J, leaving 14 bases between. The CDR3 DNA sequence: TGTGCCAGCGCATCGGGGAGGGTTGAAGCTTTCTTT. This gives the protein CASASGRVEAFF.

This chain connects TRBV25-1 to TRBJ2-3; 10 nucleotides align to TRBD1. This CDR3 is built from 18 residues. Trimming cost V 5 bases and J 4 bases; bases outside gene matches: 15. Germline lookup yields CDR1 MGHDK and CDR2 SYGVNS. CDR3 residues: CASSPMGWDRGPPDTQYF. As DNA, the CDR3 is TGTGCCAGCAGTCCTATGGGATGGGACAGGGGCCCCCCAGATACGCAGTATTTT.

This clonotype was seen more than once but under ten times. The chain employs TRBV20-1 and TRBJ2-1, with TRBD2 identical over 8 bases. This CDR3 comprises 13 residues. CDR1 DFQATT and CDR2 SNEGSKA come from the germline V gene (reference sequence). CDR3 residues: CSTGTRVYNEQFF. The CDR3 nucleotides read TGCAGCACCGGGACTAGAGTTTACAATGAGCAGTTCTTC.

Many counts were recorded for this clonotype. The chain recombines TRBV5-1 with TRBJ2-4; D is unresolved. Germline V lookup: CDR1 SGHRS, CDR2 YFSETQ. V was shortened by 3 bases and J by 9 bases, with 13 bases between the two germline ends. The CDR3 sequence is 13 residues long. CDR3 residues: CASSSNSGGIQYF. CDR3 nucleotides: TGCGCCAGCAGCTCGAACAGTGGTGGCATTCAGTACTTC.

This clonotype came up a few times. This rearrangement joins TRBV20-1 to TRBJ2-1; 10 bases are shared with TRBD2. Germline trimming cut 3 bases from V and 0 bases from J; bases unmatched to any gene: 11. Per germline, CDR1 DFQATT and CDR2 SNEGSKA (reference sequence). The CDR3 extends over 18 amino acids. The CDR3 region is CSARDPSASGGSYNEQFF. The CDR3 DNA is TGCAGTGCTAGGGACCCTTCTGCTAGCGGGGGCTCCTACAATGAGCAGTTCTTC.

There are many counts of this clonotype. The genes are TRBV4-1 and TRBJ2-7; 8 bases agree with TRBD2. The CDR3 spans 19 residues. The junction had 22 bases not matched to a gene; V was cut back by 0 bases and J by 9 bases. Germline V gene sequence: CDR1 MGHRA, CDR2 YSYEKL. CDR3 loop: CASSQDDPRSASGLNGQYF. Written as DNA, the CDR3 is TGCGCCAGCAGCCAAGATGACCCCAGATCAGCTAGCGGGTTGAACGGGCAGTACTTC.

The sample holds many counts of this clonotype. The chain combines TRBV6-5 with TRBJ1-3, with unresolved D. The CDR3 is 15 residues long. CDR1 and CDR2 from the germline V gene are MNHEY and SVGAGI. The V end was cut by 2 bases, the J end by 4 bases, with 12 bases between. DNA for the CDR3: TGTGCCAGCAGTTACGGGCAGCAGTTAGGAAACACCATATATTTT. Protein product: CASSYGQQLGNTIYF.

The J gene is TRBJ2-2, the V gene TRBV20-1, with a possible D match to TRBD2 (6 bases). With 5 bases removed from V and 1 base from J, the gap between germline ends came to 11 bases. The CDR3 sequence is 14 residues long. The germline gives CDR1 DFQATT, CDR2 SNEGSKA (reference sequence). The CDR3: CSAPRGGNTGELFF. Written as DNA, the CDR3 is TGCAGTGCTCCCCGGGGAGGGAACACCGGGGAGCTGTTTTTT.

This clonotype was counted a few times. This chain uses TRBV25-1 with TRBJ2-7; weak D call: TRBD1 (6 bases). This CDR3 is built from 15 residues. Trimming shortened V by 3 bases and J by 1 base, and 13 bases separated the two germline ends. Germline lookup yields CDR1 MGHDK and CDR2 SYGVNS. CDR3 sequence (DNA): TGTGCCAGCAGTGACGTGAGACAGGTTTCCTACGAGCAGTACTTC. Encoded protein: CASSDVRQVSYEQYF.

This clonotype has just a few counts. The chain joins TRBV6-1 to TRBJ2-7, with TRBD1 matching over 8 bases. Germline CDR1 is MNHNS and CDR2 is SASEGT. The CDR3 extends over 16 amino acids. The junction had 12 bases not matched to a gene; V was cut back by 6 bases and J by 2 bases. CDR3 residues: CASSTRQGKGTYEQYF. CDR3 nucleotide sequence: TGTGCCAGCAGCACACGACAGGGGAAGGGTACCTACGAGCAGTACTTC.

This clonotype was counted ten times or more. V usage is TRBV9 and J usage is TRBJ2-2; TRBD1 or TRBD2 may be the D gene (5 bases each). The ends were cut back, 0 bases at V and 12 bases at J, with 18 bases in the middle. The CDR3 contains 15 residues. Germline V gives CDR1 SGDLS, CDR2 YYNGEE. The CDR3 DNA sequence: TGTGCCAGCAGCGTAGCTACGGGGATCAGGGAGAAGCTGTTTTTT. Protein sequence: CASSVATGIREKLFF.

This clonotype showed up just a few times. The gene calls are TRBV5-1 and TRBJ2-1; no reliable D call. CDR1 and CDR2 (germline): SGHRS, YFSETQ. V lost 1 base and J 4 bases, leaving 18 bases between the germline ends. The CDR3 spans 17 residues. The CDR3 reads CASSLTPRTESYNEQFF. DNA for the CDR3: TGCGCCAGCAGCTTGACCCCCAGGACGGAATCTTACAATGAGCAGTTCTTC.